The clone carrying this TCR beta chain was observed a few times. Its matching antigen is unknown. This sample is part of a study of glioma-infiltrating T cells. The iRepertoire nested amplicon-rescue multiplex PCR amplified TCR alpha and beta CDR3s from RNA. One-step reverse transcription and amplification started from roughly 100-400 ng of tissue mRNA or PBMC total RNA. Using its own MiXCR run on the multiplex PCR reads, TCRdb lists one record per CDR3 protein. The sample records around 180,000 distinct CDR3 sequences, approximately 40% being singletons. The CDR3 loop spans 14 amino acids. The germline gives CDR1 SQVTM, CDR2 ANQGSEA. V dropped 7 bases and J dropped 3; count of bases not matched to a gene: 7. Study conclusions and caveats: CDR3 overlap between tissue and blood was very small. Non-neoplastic patients had below-expected tissue-blood divergence, while all gliomas exceeded expectation.

The V gene is TRBV29-1, the J gene TRBJ2-2; 8 positions agree with TRBD1. This TCR came from a human donor with low-grade glioma or glioblastoma, undergoing nonglioma brain surgery, or in good health (not recorded which). Sequencing was carried out using glioma tissue, nonneoplastic brain tissue, or PBMCs (not recorded which). The CDR3 region has the DNA TGCAGCGGCCGACAGGGGAGCGACACCGGGGAGCTGTTTTTT. Translating gives CSGRQGSDTGELFF.